This TCR beta chain was captured in a study of Ad26.COV2.S vaccination and SARS-CoV-2 variants. Specified treatment: some 19 received Ad26.COV2.S at low or high dose, single or two shots; about 5 received placebo; per-sample allocation not given. Samples analyzed were those drawn on day 63 after the first vaccine or placebo injection. Measured with immunoSEQ multiplex PCR; TCRdb has only the in-frame clones, and not every one. The data contain some 520,000 clones, about 83% of them singletons. This receptor was taken from a person aged 18-65 years who received the Ad26.COV2.S COVID-19 vaccine or a placebo. The material was peripheral blood, obtained in a trial of Ad26.COV2.S vaccine versus placebo.

The CDR3: CASSYSSSYEQYF. CDR3 DNA sequence: TGTGCCAGCAGTTACTCGAGCTCCTACGAGCAGTACTTC. The V call is TRBV6-5, the J call TRBJ2-7; D remains unclear. V lost 0 bases and J lost 0, with 3 bases in between. Germline CDR1 and CDR2: MNHEY and SVGAGI. CDR3 length: 13 amino acids.